The TCR beta chain described here comes from a study of CD8+CD57+ T cells in acquired aplastic anemia. Study-level background: Sorted CD4+ plus CD8+ cells gave DNA averaging approximately 2.9 ug. As sequenced from healthy donors, CD4+ cells averaged about 10 million reads.

Investigators profiled TCR beta VDJ and CDR3 from genomic DNA template. TCRdb reanalysed the reads using MiXCR and keeps one entry per CDR3 protein. Here the sample spans some 210,000 distinct CDR3 sequences, roughly 57% being singletons. Whole-study results and caveats: In CD8+ cells, Simpson's diversity showed no significant difference between patients and controls. In common between the patients and the controls were twenty-nine CD8+ CDR3 sequences.

Comments on this clonotype: Its matching antigen is unknown.

Germline V gives CDR1 SGHTA, CDR2 FQGNSA. This CDR3 contains 12 residues. V was cut by 5 bases and J by 10 bases, with 14 bases left in between. This sequence joins TRBV7-2 and TRBJ1-1; possibly TRBD1 for D (6 bases). Material for sequencing was sorted CD4+, CD8+, or CD8+CD57+ T cells (not recorded which) from PBMCs. This clonotype was sampled from a human donor in good health. This CDR3 is CASSPPVRGAFF. Written as DNA, the CDR3 is TGTGCCAGCAGCCCACCTGTCAGGGGAGCTTTCTTT.